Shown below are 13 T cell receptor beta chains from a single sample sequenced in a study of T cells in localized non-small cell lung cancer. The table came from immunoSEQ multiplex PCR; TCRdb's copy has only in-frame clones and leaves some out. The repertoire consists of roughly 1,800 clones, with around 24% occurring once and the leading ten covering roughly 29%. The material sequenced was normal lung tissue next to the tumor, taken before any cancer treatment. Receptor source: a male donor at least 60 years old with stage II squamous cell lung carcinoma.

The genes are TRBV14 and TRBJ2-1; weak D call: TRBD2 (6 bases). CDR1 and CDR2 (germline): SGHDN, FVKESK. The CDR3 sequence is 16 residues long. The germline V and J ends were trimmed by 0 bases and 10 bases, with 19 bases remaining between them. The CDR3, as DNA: TGTGCCAGCAGCCAAGATTTTGGCGGAGGGCCTAGAGAGCAGTTCTTC. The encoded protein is CASSQDFGGGPREQFF.

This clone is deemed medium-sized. The CDR3, as DNA: TGTGCCAGCAGCCACAGGGGGCGCGACAATGAGCAGTTCTTC. Its translation is CASSHRGRDNEQFF. V usage is TRBV11-3 and J usage is TRBJ2-1; 9 nucleotides agree with TRBD1. V trimming: 5 bases; J trimming: 5 bases; junction bases outside the gene matches: 4. The V gene's germline CDR1 is SGHNT and CDR2 YENEEA. This CDR3 contains 14 residues. Together with reference TRBV11-3 and TRBJ2-1, the CDR3 gives the full variable domain: EAGVVQSPRYKIIEKKQPVAFWCNPISGHNTLYWYLQNLGQGPELLIRYENEEAVDDSQLPKDRFSAERLKGVDSTLKIQPAELGDSAVYLCASSHRGRDNEQFFGPGTRLTVL.

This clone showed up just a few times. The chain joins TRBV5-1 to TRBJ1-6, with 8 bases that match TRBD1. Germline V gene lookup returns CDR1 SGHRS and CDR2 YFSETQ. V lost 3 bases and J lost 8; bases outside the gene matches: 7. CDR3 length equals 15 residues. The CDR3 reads CASSYSGGSDSPLHF. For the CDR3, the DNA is TGCGCCAGCAGCTACTCAGGGGGCTCAGATTCACCCCTCCACTTT.

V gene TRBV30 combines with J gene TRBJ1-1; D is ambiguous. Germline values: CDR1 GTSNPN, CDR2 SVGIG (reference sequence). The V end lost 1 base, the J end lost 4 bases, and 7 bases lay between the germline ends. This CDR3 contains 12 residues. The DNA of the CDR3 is TGTGCCTGGAGTGCAAGGTCCACTGAAGCTTTCTTT. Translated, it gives CAWSARSTEAFF.

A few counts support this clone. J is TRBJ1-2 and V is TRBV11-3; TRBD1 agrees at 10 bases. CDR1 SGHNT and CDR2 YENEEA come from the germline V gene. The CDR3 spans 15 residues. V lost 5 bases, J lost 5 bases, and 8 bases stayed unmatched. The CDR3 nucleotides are TGTGCCAGCAGCCTACTAGGACAGGGGGAGTATGGCTACACCTTC. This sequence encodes CASSLLGQGEYGYTF.

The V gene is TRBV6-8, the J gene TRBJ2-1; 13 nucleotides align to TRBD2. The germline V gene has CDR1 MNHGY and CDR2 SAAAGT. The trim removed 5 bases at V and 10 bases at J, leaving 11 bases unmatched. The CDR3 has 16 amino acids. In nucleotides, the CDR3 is TGTGCCAGCAGTGTATCAGGACTAGCGGGAGAACGGGAGCAGTTCTTC. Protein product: CASSVSGLAGEREQFF.

CDR3 bases: TGTGCCAGCAGTTACATGAACACTGAAGCTTTCTTT. Translated: CASSYMNTEAFF. V usage is TRBV9 and J usage is TRBJ1-1; no firm D call. Trimming took 5 bases from V and 0 from J, leaving 5 bases between them. Germline loops: CDR1 SGDLS, CDR2 YYNGEE. The CDR3 is 12 residues long.

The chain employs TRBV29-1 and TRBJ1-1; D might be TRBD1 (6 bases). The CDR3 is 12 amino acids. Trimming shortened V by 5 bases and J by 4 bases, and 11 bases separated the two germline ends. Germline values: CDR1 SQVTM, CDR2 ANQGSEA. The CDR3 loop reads CSVHRAGTEAFF. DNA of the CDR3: TGCAGCGTTCACAGGGCTGGCACTGAAGCTTTCTTT.

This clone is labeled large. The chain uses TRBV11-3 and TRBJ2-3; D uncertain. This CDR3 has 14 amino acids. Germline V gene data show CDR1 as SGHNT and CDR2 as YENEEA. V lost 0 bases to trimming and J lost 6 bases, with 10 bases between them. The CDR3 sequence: CASSLEYPGDTQYF. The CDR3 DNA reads TGTGCCAGCAGCTTAGAGTACCCGGGTGATACGCAGTATTTT.

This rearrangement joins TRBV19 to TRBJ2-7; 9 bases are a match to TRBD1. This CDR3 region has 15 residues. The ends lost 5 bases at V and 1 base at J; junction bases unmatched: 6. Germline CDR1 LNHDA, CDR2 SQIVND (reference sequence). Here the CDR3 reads CASSRRDRDSYEQYF. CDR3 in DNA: TGTGCCAGTAGTCGCCGGGACAGGGATTCCTACGAGCAGTACTTC.

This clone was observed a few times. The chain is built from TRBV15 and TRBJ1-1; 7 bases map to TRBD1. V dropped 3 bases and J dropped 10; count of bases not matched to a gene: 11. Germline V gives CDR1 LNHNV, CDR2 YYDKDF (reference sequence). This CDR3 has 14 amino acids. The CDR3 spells CATSRGSGGLGAFF. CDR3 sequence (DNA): TGTGCCACCAGCAGGGGTTCAGGGGGACTCGGAGCTTTCTTT. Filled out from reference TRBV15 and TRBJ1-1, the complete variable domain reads DAMVIQNPRYQVTQFGKPVTLSCSQTLNHNVMYWYQQKSSQAPKLLFHYYDKDFNNEADTPDNFQSRRPNTSFCFLDIRSPGLGDTAMYLCATSRGSGGLGAFFGQGTRLTVV.

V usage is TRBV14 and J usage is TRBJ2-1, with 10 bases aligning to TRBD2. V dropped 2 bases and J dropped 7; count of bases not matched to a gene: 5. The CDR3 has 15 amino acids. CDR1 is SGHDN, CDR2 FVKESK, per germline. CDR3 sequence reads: CASSQSAGGGNEQFF. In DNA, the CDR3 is TGTGCCAGCAGCCAATCAGCGGGAGGGGGTAATGAGCAGTTCTTC.

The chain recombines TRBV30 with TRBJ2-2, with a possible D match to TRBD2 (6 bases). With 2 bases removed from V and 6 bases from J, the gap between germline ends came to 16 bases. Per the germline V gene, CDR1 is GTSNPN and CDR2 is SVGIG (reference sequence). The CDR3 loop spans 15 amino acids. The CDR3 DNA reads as TGTGCCTGGAGTCCCAGGCCACTAGCTGCCGGGGAGCTGTTTTTT. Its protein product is CAWSPRPLAAGELFF.